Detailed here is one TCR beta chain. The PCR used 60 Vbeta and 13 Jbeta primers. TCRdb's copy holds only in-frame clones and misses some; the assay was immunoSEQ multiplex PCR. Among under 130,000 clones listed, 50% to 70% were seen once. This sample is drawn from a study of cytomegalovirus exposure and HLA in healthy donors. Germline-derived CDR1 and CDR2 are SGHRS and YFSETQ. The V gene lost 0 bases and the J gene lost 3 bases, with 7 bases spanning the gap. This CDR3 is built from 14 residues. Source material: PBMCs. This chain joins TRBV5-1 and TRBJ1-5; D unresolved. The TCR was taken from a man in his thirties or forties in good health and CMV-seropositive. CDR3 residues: CASSLDSTNQPQHF. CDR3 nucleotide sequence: TGCGCCAGCAGCTTGGACAGTACCAATCAGCCCCAGCATTTT.